This is a list of T cell receptor beta chains from one sample in a study of early T cells in non-severe SARS-CoV-2 infection. Each CDR3 protein gets one entry after TCRdb re-called the 5' RACE reads with MiXCR. The profile covers about 52,000 distinct CDR3 sequences, with 11% appearing a single time and about 12% taken by the ten largest. Source material: whole blood. These receptors came from an adult who was a healthcare worker with PCR-confirmed SARS-CoV-2 infection or an uninfected control (not recorded which). The CDR3 runs from the conserved cysteine through the conserved F or W. A D gene is named only where the DNA matches it firmly. Expanded clones are given a class, and other clones once, few, many or no size at all.

d_gene: .; abundance: few; j_gene: TRBJ1-1; v_gene: TRBV30; CDR3nt: TGTGCCTGGAACATGGTGAACACTGAAGCTTTCTTT; CDR3aa: CAWNMVNTEAFF
d_gene: .; abundance: few; j_gene: TRBJ2-1; v_gene: TRBV24-1; CDR3nt: TGTGCCACCAGTGATTACGGGACGCAGGAGTTCTTC; CDR3aa: CATSDYGTQEFF
d_gene: .; abundance: many; j_gene: TRBJ1-3; v_gene: TRBV20-1; CDR3nt: TGCAGTGCTAGACACCCTACAGGGACCTCTGGAAACACCATATATTTT; CDR3aa: CSARHPTGTSGNTIYF
d_gene: .; abundance: many; j_gene: TRBJ1-1; v_gene: TRBV28; CDR3nt: TGTGCCAGCAGTTTATCGGGGGGCACTGAAGCTTTCTTT; CDR3aa: CASSLSGGTEAFF
d_gene: TRBD2; abundance: many; j_gene: TRBJ2-1; v_gene: TRBV11-2; CDR3nt: TGTGCCAGCAGCCCTCGACTAGCCCTAGACCCGCCTGAGCAGTTCTTC; CDR3aa: CASSPRLALDPPEQFF
d_gene: TRBD2; abundance: .; j_gene: TRBJ2-1; v_gene: TRBV9; CDR3nt: TGTGCCAGCAGCGCTAGCGGGAGTACCTACAATGAGCAGTTCTTC; CDR3aa: CASSASGSTYNEQFF
d_gene: .; abundance: many; j_gene: TRBJ1-2; v_gene: TRBV7-6; CDR3nt: TGTGCCAGCAGCTCTCTTAGTCGGGGGCAGGGAAACTATGGCTACACCTTC; CDR3aa: CASSSLSRGQGNYGYTF
d_gene: .; abundance: many; j_gene: TRBJ2-3; v_gene: TRBV5-4; CDR3nt: TGTGCCAGCAGCTTTGCCTTGGAGCCAACGCAGTATTTT; CDR3aa: CASSFALEPTQYF
d_gene: .; abundance: many; j_gene: TRBJ2-3; v_gene: TRBV29-1; CDR3nt: TGCAGCGTTGCCCTTAAGAGCACAGATACGCAGTATTTT; CDR3aa: CSVALKSTDTQYF
d_gene: .; abundance: many; j_gene: TRBJ2-3; v_gene: TRBV19; CDR3nt: TGTGCCAGTAGCCTGGGCCGTAGCACAGATACGCAGTATTTT; CDR3aa: CASSLGRSTDTQYF
d_gene: .; abundance: few; j_gene: TRBJ1-5; v_gene: TRBV4-3; CDR3nt: TGCGCCAGCAGCCTCACTGCGGGGGGCGGGCAGCCCCAGCATTTT; CDR3aa: CASSLTAGGGQPQHF
d_gene: .; abundance: many; j_gene: TRBJ2-3; v_gene: TRBV5-1; CDR3nt: TGCGCCAGCAGCTTGACTAGCATGAGCACAGATACGCAGTATTTT; CDR3aa: CASSLTSMSTDTQYF
d_gene: .; abundance: many; j_gene: TRBJ1-1; v_gene: TRBV27; CDR3nt: TGTGCCAGCAGTTTAGAGGGGGTGAGTGAAGCTTTCTTT; CDR3aa: CASSLEGVSEAFF
d_gene: .; abundance: .; j_gene: TRBJ2-6; v_gene: TRBV29-1; CDR3nt: TGCAGCGCCGGGACCGAAAGCTCTGGGGCCAACGTCCTGACTTTC; CDR3aa: CSAGTESSGANVLTF
d_gene: TRBD2; abundance: many; j_gene: TRBJ2-5; v_gene: TRBV2; CDR3nt: TGTGCCAGCAGTGGACGGGGGGTAGGGGACCAAGAGACCCAGTACTTC; CDR3aa: CASSGRGVGDQETQYF
d_gene: TRBD1; abundance: .; j_gene: TRBJ2-1; v_gene: TRBV6-5; CDR3nt: TGTGCCAGCAACATCGCGGGACAGGGTTACAATGAGCAGTTCTTC; CDR3aa: CASNIAGQGYNEQFF
d_gene: .; abundance: many; j_gene: TRBJ2-5; v_gene: TRBV20-1; CDR3nt: TGCAGTGCTAGACCACAGCGTGGGGTGGTTGCAGAGACCCAGTACTTC; CDR3aa: CSARPQRGVVAETQYF
d_gene: .; abundance: few; j_gene: TRBJ2-7; v_gene: TRBV19; CDR3nt: TGTGCCAGTAGGGGACACTCCTACGAGCAGTACTTC; CDR3aa: CASRGHSYEQYF
d_gene: TRBD2; abundance: .; j_gene: TRBJ2-7; v_gene: TRBV4-1; CDR3nt: TGCGCCAGCAGCCAAACTAGCGGGAGGAGGACTTCCTACGAGCAGTACTTC; CDR3aa: CASSQTSGRRTSYEQYF
d_gene: TRBD2; abundance: .; j_gene: TRBJ2-4; v_gene: TRBV28; CDR3nt: TGTGCCAGCAGGACGGGAGGGCTAGCCAAAAACATTCAGTACTTC; CDR3aa: CASRTGGLAKNIQYF
d_gene: TRBD1; abundance: few; j_gene: TRBJ2-5; v_gene: TRBV7-9; CDR3nt: TGTGCCAGCAGCTCCCAGACAGGGAATGAAGAGACCCAGTACTTC; CDR3aa: CASSSQTGNEETQYF
d_gene: .; abundance: .; j_gene: TRBJ2-5; v_gene: TRBV5-6; CDR3nt: TGTGCCAGCAGCCCCGTGGGCCAAGAGACCCAGTACTTC; CDR3aa: CASSPVGQETQYF
d_gene: TRBD1; abundance: many; j_gene: TRBJ1-1; v_gene: TRBV6-2/TRBV6-3; CDR3nt: TGTGCCAGCAGTTCCCCGCCATACAGGGGGAGGGCTTTCTTT; CDR3aa: CASSSPPYRGRAFF
d_gene: TRBD2; abundance: many; j_gene: TRBJ2-7; v_gene: TRBV19; CDR3nt: TGTGCCAGTACTCCCGGGACTAGCGGCACCTACGAGCAGTACTTC; CDR3aa: CASTPGTSGTYEQYF
d_gene: .; abundance: many; j_gene: TRBJ2-4; v_gene: TRBV7-2; CDR3nt: TGTGCCAGCAGCTTAAGCGGCACCAGGAGTGACATTCAGTACTTC; CDR3aa: CASSLSGTRSDIQYF
d_gene: .; abundance: many; j_gene: TRBJ2-3; v_gene: TRBV5-1; CDR3nt: TGCGCCAGCAGCTTGGCTAGGGCTCCAGATACGCAGTATTTT; CDR3aa: CASSLARAPDTQYF
d_gene: TRBD2; abundance: .; j_gene: TRBJ2-1; v_gene: TRBV6-2/TRBV6-3; CDR3nt: TGTGCCAGCAGTCGCCCGGGGACTAGCGGGAGGAATGAGCAGTTCTTC; CDR3aa: CASSRPGTSGRNEQFF
d_gene: .; abundance: .; j_gene: TRBJ1-1; v_gene: TRBV6-6; CDR3nt: TGTGCCAGCAAGGAAGGGCCTGAAGCTTTCTTT; CDR3aa: CASKEGPEAFF
d_gene: TRBD1; abundance: many; j_gene: TRBJ1-2; v_gene: TRBV24-1; CDR3nt: TGTGCCACCAGTGAAGGGGGACAGGGAGTGGGTGGCTACACCTTC; CDR3aa: CATSEGGQGVGGYTF
d_gene: TRBD2; abundance: many; j_gene: TRBJ2-7; v_gene: TRBV7-2; CDR3nt: TGTGCCAGCAGCTTAAGTCACGCTAGCGGGAAGCATAAGTACTTC; CDR3aa: CASSLSHASGKHKYF
d_gene: .; abundance: few; j_gene: TRBJ1-1; v_gene: TRBV6-5; CDR3nt: TGTGCCAGCTGCAGGGGGAACACTGAAGCTTTCTTT; CDR3aa: CASCRGNTEAFF
d_gene: .; abundance: many; j_gene: TRBJ2-1; v_gene: TRBV5-6; CDR3nt: TGTGCCAGCGGGCTAGCGCGATACAATGAGCAGTTCTTC; CDR3aa: CASGLARYNEQFF
d_gene: .; abundance: .; j_gene: TRBJ2-1; v_gene: TRBV7-3; CDR3nt: TGTGCCAGCAGCCCAAGGGGCCCGAGAAATGAGCAGTTCTTC; CDR3aa: CASSPRGPRNEQFF
d_gene: TRBD1; abundance: .; j_gene: TRBJ1-2; v_gene: TRBV7-9; CDR3nt: TGTGCCAGCAAGACGAGTGACAGGACAGGTTATGGCTACACCTTC; CDR3aa: CASKTSDRTGYGYTF
d_gene: .; abundance: few; j_gene: TRBJ2-1; v_gene: TRBV30; CDR3nt: TGTGCCTGGAGCGTGGGACGATGGACAGCCCACTACAACAATGAGCAGTTCTTC; CDR3aa: CAWSVGRWTAHYNNEQFF
d_gene: TRBD1; abundance: many; j_gene: TRBJ2-5; v_gene: TRBV6-1; CDR3nt: TGTGCCACCACCTCCAAGTTCAGGGGGGAGACCCAGTACTTC; CDR3aa: CATTSKFRGETQYF
d_gene: .; abundance: many; j_gene: TRBJ2-2; v_gene: TRBV10-3; CDR3nt: TGTGCCATCAGTGAAGACTCCGGGGAGCTGTTTTTT; CDR3aa: CAISEDSGELFF
d_gene: .; abundance: .; j_gene: TRBJ2-5; v_gene: TRBV6-2/TRBV6-3; CDR3nt: TGTGCCAGCAGTTACCCCCTTAAGGGGGGGAACCAAGAGACCCAGTACTTC; CDR3aa: CASSYPLKGGNQETQYF
d_gene: .; abundance: many; j_gene: TRBJ2-2; v_gene: TRBV7-2; CDR3nt: TGTGCCAGCAGCTTAGGGAATACGAACACCGGGGAGCTGTTTTTT; CDR3aa: CASSLGNTNTGELFF
d_gene: .; abundance: many; j_gene: TRBJ1-1; v_gene: TRBV2; CDR3nt: TGTGCCAGCAGTGGGCAGCAGGAGGCAGGTGAAGCTTTCTTT; CDR3aa: CASSGQQEAGEAFF
d_gene: TRBD2; abundance: .; j_gene: TRBJ2-1; v_gene: TRBV11-2; CDR3nt: TGTGCCAGCAGCTTAGATGGTCGGGTAGCGGGAGGGCAGCATGAGCAGTTCTTC; CDR3aa: CASSLDGRVAGGQHEQFF
d_gene: .; abundance: many; j_gene: TRBJ2-7; v_gene: TRBV6-2/TRBV6-3; CDR3nt: TGTGCCAGCAGTTATGCCACAGGAAGCTACGAGCAGTACTTC; CDR3aa: CASSYATGSYEQYF
d_gene: .; abundance: many; j_gene: TRBJ2-1; v_gene: TRBV7-2; CDR3nt: TGTGCCAGCAGCTTAGTGAGGGCGAATGAGCAGTTCTTC; CDR3aa: CASSLVRANEQFF
d_gene: TRBD1; abundance: few; j_gene: TRBJ2-2; v_gene: TRBV11-2; CDR3nt: TGTGCCAGCAGCTCCTCCCCCGGGACAGGGGGCAGGACCGGGGAGCTGTTTTTT; CDR3aa: CASSSSPGTGGRTGELFF
d_gene: TRBD1; abundance: many; j_gene: TRBJ1-6; v_gene: TRBV27; CDR3nt: TGTGCCAGCAGTACAACCGGGACAGGGAGACAACCCCTGCCCCTCCACTTT; CDR3aa: CASSTTGTGRQPLPLHF